This T cell receptor beta chain emerged from a study of CD4 T cells in relation to SARS-CoV-2 and coronaviruses. Background on the study: PBMCs were cultured with antigen for roughly 9 days before TCR beta sequencing. The HLA restriction of the shared crossreactive spike epitopes was mapped.

A remark on this clone: Its antigen is still unknown.

Only in-frame clones appear in the TCRdb table, and some are missing; sequencing was by immunoSEQ multiplex PCR. This sample carries 10,000 or so clones, about 79% of them seen once, and the ten largest clones take approximately 24%. Before the COVID-19 pandemic, during about 2011-2019, CD4+ T cells were taken from unexposed donors. After about ten days of culture, CD4+ T cells were isolated. Around 2 million PBMCs per well were cultured with 7.5 to 10 IU/ml IL-2. V was clipped by 0 bases and J by 8 bases, with 10 bases between them. The CDR3 runs to 14 residues. Per the germline V gene, CDR1 is LNHDA and CDR2 is SQIVND (reference sequence).

This receptor was identified in a human donor in good health. This chain uses TRBV19 with TRBJ2-2, with D possibly being TRBD1 (5 bases). Sequences were obtained from CD4+ T cells from PBMCs, cultured in vitro. The CDR3 DNA reads TGTGCCAGTAGTATAGAGGAGTACAGGGGGGAGCTGTTTTTT. Amino acids: CASSIEEYRGELFF.